This TCR beta chain is drawn from a study of CD8 T cells in ankylosing spondylitis. General study results and limits: Clones linked to disease were reported to show significant enrichment in matched ankylosing spondylitis synovial fluid. Roughly eight highly homologous variants formed a TCR beta motif that appeared characteristic of ankylosing spondylitis blood. A CD8+ phenotype characterized the disease-linked clones, which were relatively rare in peripheral blood. Some of these motif variants have turned up before, in reports on reactive arthritis synovial fluid and blood.

Making use of molecular barcodes, quantitative 5'-RACE generated TCR beta libraries. TCRdb analysed the 5' RACE reads with MiXCR anew, one entry per CDR3 protein. The table includes under 550,000 distinct CDR3 sequences, roughly 26% detected once. CDR3 length equals 14 residues. V lost 6 bases and J lost 7, with 18 bases in between. Worth noting for this clonotype: Its specificity is unknown.

The source of this sequence is a male donor with ankylosing spondylitis. The genes are TRBV12-3 or TRBV12-4 and TRBJ2-5; no definite D call. Sequenced sample: blood, either unsorted or a sorted T cell fraction (not recorded which). CDR3 in amino acids: CASSRTTTSGTQYF. DNA of the CDR3: TGTGCCAGCAGCCGTACTACGACGTCGGGGACCCAGTACTTC.